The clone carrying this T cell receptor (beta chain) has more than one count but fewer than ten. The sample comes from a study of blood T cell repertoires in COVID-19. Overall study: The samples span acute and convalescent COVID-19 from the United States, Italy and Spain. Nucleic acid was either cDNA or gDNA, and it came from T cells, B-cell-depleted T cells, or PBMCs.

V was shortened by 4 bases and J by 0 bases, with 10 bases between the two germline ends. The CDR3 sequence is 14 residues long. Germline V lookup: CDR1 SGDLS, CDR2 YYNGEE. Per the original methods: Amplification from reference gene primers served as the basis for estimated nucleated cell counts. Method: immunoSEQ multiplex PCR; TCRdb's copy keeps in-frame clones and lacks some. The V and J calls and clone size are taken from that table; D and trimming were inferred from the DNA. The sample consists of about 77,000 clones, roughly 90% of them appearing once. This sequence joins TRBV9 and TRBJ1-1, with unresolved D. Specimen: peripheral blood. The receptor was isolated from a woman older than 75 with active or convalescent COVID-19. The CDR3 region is CASSQEVMNTEAFF. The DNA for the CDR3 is TGTGCCAGCAGCCAGGAAGTGATGAACACTGAAGCTTTCTTT.